These 5 T cell receptor beta chains originate from one sample sequenced in a study of T cell responses to AZD1222 COVID-19 vaccine. The assay was immunoSEQ multiplex PCR, and TCRdb's table has in-frame clones only and misses some. The sample includes 100,000 to 150,000 clones, about 90% of them seen just once. The sample here was peripheral blood, taken on day 0 of AZD1222 vaccination. These receptors were obtained from an adult in good health.

The CDR3 spells CASSQDLEETPSYEQYF. The CDR3 DNA follows: TGTGCCAGCAGCCAAGATCTGGAAGAGACCCCTTCCTACGAGCAGTACTTC. The chain employs TRBV3-1 (or the pseudogene TRBV3-2) and TRBJ2-7; D gene unclear. Germline CDR1 is LGHDT and CDR2 is YNNKEL (reference sequence). The germline V and J ends were trimmed by 0 bases and 1 base, with 16 bases remaining between them. The CDR3 consists of 17 residues.

The chain carries TRBV3-1 (or the pseudogene TRBV3-2) and TRBJ2-5; D not certain. This CDR3 spans 13 amino acids. The V and J ends lost 8 bases and 5 bases respectively, with 15 bases between them. Germline lookup yields CDR1 LGHDT and CDR2 YNNKEL (reference sequence). CDR3 protein: CASAPSPGETQYF. The CDR3, as DNA: TGTGCCAGCGCTCCATCTCCTGGGGAGACCCAGTACTTC.

The V and J genes are TRBV5-1 and TRBJ2-1; perhaps TRBD2 as D (5 bases). The V gene lost 5 bases and the J gene lost 11 bases, with 14 bases spanning the gap. The CDR3 is 12 amino acids. The germline V gene has CDR1 SGHRS and CDR2 YFSETQ. This CDR3 reads CASRVEDLKQFF. The CDR3 region has the DNA TGCGCCAGCAGAGTGGAGGACCTAAAGCAGTTCTTC.

The V call is TRBV18, the J call TRBJ1-2; D remains ambiguous. The CDR3 is 15 residues long. Germline assignment: CDR1 KGHSH and CDR2 LQKENI. The V gene lost 2 bases and the J gene lost 0 bases, with 10 bases spanning the gap. The CDR3 sequence is CASSPGRPSNYGYTF. CDR3 bases: TGTGCCAGCTCACCAGGGCGACCTTCTAACTATGGCTACACCTTC.

The J gene is TRBJ1-4, the V gene TRBV9; D perhaps matches TRBD1 (6 bases). Germline V lookup: CDR1 SGDLS, CDR2 YYNGEE. The CDR3 is 15 residues long. V was cut by 4 bases and J by 5 bases, with 15 bases left in between. The CDR3 DNA follows: TGTGCCAGCAGCCCCCAGGCAGGGGTGAATGAAAAACTGTTTTTT. Translated, it gives CASSPQAGVNEKLFF. Combining the CDR3 with reference TRBV9 and TRBJ1-4 gives the whole variable domain DSGVTQTPKHLITATGQRVTLRCSPRSGDLSVYWYQQSLDQGLQFLIQYYNGEERAKGNILERFSAQQFPDLHSELNLSSLELGDSALYFCASSPQAGVNEKLFFGSGTQLSVL.